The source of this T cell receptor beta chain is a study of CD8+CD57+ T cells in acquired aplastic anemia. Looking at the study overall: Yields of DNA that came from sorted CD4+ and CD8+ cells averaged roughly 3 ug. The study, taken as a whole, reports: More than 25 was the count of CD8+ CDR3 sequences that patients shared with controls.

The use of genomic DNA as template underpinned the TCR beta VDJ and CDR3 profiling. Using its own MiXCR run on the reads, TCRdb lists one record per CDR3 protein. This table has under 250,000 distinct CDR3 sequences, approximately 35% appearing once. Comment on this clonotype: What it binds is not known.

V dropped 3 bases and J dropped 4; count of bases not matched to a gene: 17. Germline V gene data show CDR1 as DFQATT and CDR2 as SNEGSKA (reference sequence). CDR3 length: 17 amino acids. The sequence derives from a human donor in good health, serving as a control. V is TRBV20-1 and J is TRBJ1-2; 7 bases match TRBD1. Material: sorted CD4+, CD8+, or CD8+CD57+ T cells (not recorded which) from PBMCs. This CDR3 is CSASRGADRRGFYGYTF. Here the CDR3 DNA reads TGCAGTGCTAGTCGAGGGGCGGACAGGAGAGGGTTCTATGGCTACACCTTC.